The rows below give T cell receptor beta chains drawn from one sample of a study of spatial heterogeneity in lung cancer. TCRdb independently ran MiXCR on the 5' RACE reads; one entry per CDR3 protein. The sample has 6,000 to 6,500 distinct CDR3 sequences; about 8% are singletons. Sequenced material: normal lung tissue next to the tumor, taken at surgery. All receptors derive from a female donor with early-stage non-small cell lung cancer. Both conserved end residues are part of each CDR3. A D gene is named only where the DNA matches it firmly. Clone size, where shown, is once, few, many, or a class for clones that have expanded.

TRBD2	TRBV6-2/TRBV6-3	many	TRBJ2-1	TGTGCCAGCAGCGTAACTTTCGTCATACTAGCGTCTGGGGATGAGCAGTTCTTC	CASSVTFVILASGDEQFF
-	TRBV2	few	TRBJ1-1	TGTGCCAGCAGACGGGAGGCCACTGAAGCTTTCTTT	CASRREATEAFF
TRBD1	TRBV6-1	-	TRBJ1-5	TGTGCCAGCATTAACAGGGGCGATCCTCAGCCCCAGCATTTT	CASINRGDPQPQHF
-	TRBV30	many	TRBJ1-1	TGTGCCTGGAGTCCACGTGAAGCTTTCTTT	CAWSPREAFF
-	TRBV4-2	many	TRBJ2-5	TGTGCCAGCAGCCAAGATGCACGGAAAGAGACCCAGTACTTC	CASSQDARKETQYF
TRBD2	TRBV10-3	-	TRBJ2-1	TGTGCCATCAGTGAGTCGGGGCGGGGGGCGAGGGACAATGAGCAGTTCTTC	CAISESGRGARDNEQFF
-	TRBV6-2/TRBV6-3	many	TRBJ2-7	TGTGCCAGCAGCTCCCGAGGCGGGGCGAACTACGAGCAGTACTTC	CASSSRGGANYEQYF
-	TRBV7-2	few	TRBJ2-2	TGTGCCAGCAGCTTAGCGTTTCGCGGTGGTTCTGCCGCGAACACCGGGGAGCTGTTTTTT	CASSLAFRGGSAANTGELFF
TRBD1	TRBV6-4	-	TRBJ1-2	TGTGCCAGCAGTGAGGACAGGGGCTATGGCTACACCTTC	CASSEDRGYGYTF
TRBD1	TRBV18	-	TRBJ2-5	TGTGCCAGCTCACCGGGACAGTCAGAGACCCAGTACTTC	CASSPGQSETQYF
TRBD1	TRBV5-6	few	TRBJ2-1	TGTGCCAGCAGCTTCCTTTACAGGGGGCGGGATGAGCAGTTCTTC	CASSFLYRGRDEQFF
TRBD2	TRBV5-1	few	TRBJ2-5	TGCGCCAGCGCCTTGGGGCAGCGGGGGCCAGAGGAGACCCAGTACTTC	CASALGQRGPEETQYF
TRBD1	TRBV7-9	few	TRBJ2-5	TGTGCCAGCAGCTTAACTGAGGGGGCCTACGAGACCCAGTACTTC	CASSLTEGAYETQYF
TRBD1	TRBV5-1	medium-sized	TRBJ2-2	TGCGCCAGCAGCCCCCTACAGGGGGCTTCCGGGGAGCTGTTTTTT	CASSPLQGASGELFF
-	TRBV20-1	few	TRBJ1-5	TGCAGTGCTCGAAAACCCGGGACACAAAATCAGCCCCAGCATTTT	CSARKPGTQNQPQHF
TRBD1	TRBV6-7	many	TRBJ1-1	TGTGCCAGCAGTTACTCCGGGACAGGGGTAACTGAAGCTTTCTTT	CASSYSGTGVTEAFF
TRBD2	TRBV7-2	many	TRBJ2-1	TGTGCCAGCAGCTTAGGAAGGACTAGCGGGGGAGGCGATGAGCAGTTCTTC	CASSLGRTSGGGDEQFF